Listed below are T cell receptor beta chains from one sample, sequenced in a study of T cell repertoires in cytomegalovirus infection. TCRdb processed the reads anew with MiXCR; each CDR3 protein has one entry. Of roughly 200,000 distinct CDR3 sequences listed, less than 50% are singletons. No antigen has been identified for these receptors. This specimen consisted of CD8+ T cells from cultured PBMCs, obtained from culture after CMV antigen stimulation. All receptors come from a human donor in good health (CMV status not recorded). Some clones in this sample may be carry-over from other donors' samples. The CDR3 runs from the conserved cysteine through the conserved F or W. The D gene is left open where the match is weak. Clone size is not always given. Where it is, it says once, few, many or a class for expanded clones.

>TRBV10-3|12|.|.|TRBJ2-7
TGTGCCATCCAGTCGGGGTCGGGCGAGCAGTACTTC
CAIQSGSGEQYF
>TRBV3-1|15|.|.|TRBJ2-7
TGTGCCAGCAGCCAAGATCCTAGCGTCACCTACGAGCAGTACTTC
CASSQDPSVTYEQYF
>TRBV12-3/TRBV12-4|14|few|TRBD2|TRBJ2-1
TGTGCCAGCAGCCCCGGGACTAGACGTAATGAGCAGTTCTTC
CASSPGTRRNEQFF
>TRBV12-3/TRBV12-4|15|.|TRBD1|TRBJ1-6
TGTGCCAGCAGTTTGGACAGGGGGCGAGGATCACCCCTCCACTTT
CASSLDRGRGSPLHF
>TRBV12-3/TRBV12-4|16|.|.|TRBJ1-2
TGTGCCAGCAGCCTCCCCGGATCGGGGCCCAACTATGGCTACACCTTC
CASSLPGSGPNYGYTF
>TRBV20-1|15|.|TRBD2|TRBJ2-7
TGCAGTGCTAGAGAGAAAGCGGGAGTTCCCTACGAGCAGTACTTC
CSAREKAGVPYEQYF
>TRBV19|14|.|TRBD1|TRBJ1-5
TGTGCCAGTACAGGGGGCCCTAGCAATCAGCCCCAGCATTTT
CASTGGPSNQPQHF
>TRBV6-2/TRBV6-3|12|few|.|TRBJ2-1
TGTGCCGCTCTCTCGCGCCCCAATGAGCAGTTCTTC
CAALSRPNEQFF
>TRBV27|15|few|TRBD1|TRBJ1-6
TGTGCCAGCAGTTTGCAACAGGGGGCAGATTCACCCCTCCACTTT
CASSLQQGADSPLHF
>TRBV6-1|14|.|TRBD1|TRBJ1-5
TGTGCCATGGGGGGTGACAGGGGAAAGCTGCCCCAGCATTTT
CAMGGDRGKLPQHF
>TRBV20-1|17|.|.|TRBJ1-3
TGCAGTGCTAGAGAGAGCTGGCGGGGGTCTAGCGGAAACACCATATATTTT
CSARESWRGSSGNTIYF
>TRBV27|15|.|.|TRBJ1-2
TGTGCCAGCAGCTACACTGCGGGACAACGCTATGGCTACACCTTC
CASSYTAGQRYGYTF
>TRBV6-1|15|.|TRBD2|TRBJ2-1
TGTGCCAGCAGTGTGGGACTAGCGGACTACAATGAGCAGTTCTTC
CASSVGLADYNEQFF
>TRBV7-2|13|.|TRBD1|TRBJ2-7
TGTGCCAGCAGCTGGCAGGGGGCCTACGAGCAGTACTTC
CASSWQGAYEQYF
>TRBV6-1|16|few|.|TRBJ2-2
TGTGCCAGCAGTGAACGGGGGTATCGGAACACCGGGGAGCTGTTTTTT
CASSERGYRNTGELFF
>TRBV20-1|15|.|TRBD1|TRBJ1-2
TGCAGTGCTAGAGCCGACACCGGGACAGGGTATGGCTACACCTTC
CSARADTGTGYGYTF
>TRBV27|14|.|.|TRBJ2-1
TGTGCCAGCAGTTTATCGAAAGGGTACAATGAGCAGTTCTTC
CASSLSKGYNEQFF
>TRBV6-6|15|.|.|TRBJ1-5
TGTGCCAGCAGTTCCACAGGGATCAAGAATCAGCCCCAGCATTTT
CASSSTGIKNQPQHF
>TRBV6-4|15|.|.|TRBJ2-1
TGTGCCAGCAGTGAGGGGGGAGTAGGATACAATGAGCAGTTCTTC
CASSEGGVGYNEQFF
>TRBV20-1|14|few|.|TRBJ2-4
TGCAGTGCTACATTTGGCCTAGCCAAAAACATTCAGTACTTC
CSATFGLAKNIQYF
>TRBV27|13|few|.|TRBJ2-7
TGTGCCAGCAGTTTACGACCATCCTACGAGCAGTACTTC
CASSLRPSYEQYF
>TRBV27|16|.|.|TRBJ2-3
TGTGCCAGCAGTACCTTGGGACTCCTGGAGACAGATACGCAGTATTTT
CASSTLGLLETDTQYF
>TRBV11-2|18|few|TRBD2|TRBJ2-1
TGTGCCAGCAGCTTAGTAGAAAGCGGGAGTTACTCCTACAATGAGCAGTTCTTC
CASSLVESGSYSYNEQFF
>TRBV7-3|15|.|.|TRBJ2-2
TGTGCCAGCAGCTTAGTTCAAGCTCAGGGCGGGGAGCTGTTTTTT
CASSLVQAQGGELFF
>TRBV2|14|.|TRBD2|TRBJ2-7
TGTGCCAGCAGGGGACTAGCGGAGCCCTACGAGCAGTACTTC
CASRGLAEPYEQYF
>TRBV27|13|few|.|TRBJ2-1
TGTGCCAGCAGTTCTACCCTTCCCAATGAGCAGTTCTTC
CASSSTLPNEQFF
>TRBV7-2|15|few|TRBD2|TRBJ2-3
TGTGCCAGCAGCGGACGGACTAGCGGGAGAGATACGCAGTATTTT
CASSGRTSGRDTQYF
>TRBV7-3|18|.|TRBD2|TRBJ2-1
TGTGCCAGCAGCGACGGGACTAGCGGGAGGGCCAGGGGGGGTGAGCAGTTCTTC
CASSDGTSGRARGGEQFF